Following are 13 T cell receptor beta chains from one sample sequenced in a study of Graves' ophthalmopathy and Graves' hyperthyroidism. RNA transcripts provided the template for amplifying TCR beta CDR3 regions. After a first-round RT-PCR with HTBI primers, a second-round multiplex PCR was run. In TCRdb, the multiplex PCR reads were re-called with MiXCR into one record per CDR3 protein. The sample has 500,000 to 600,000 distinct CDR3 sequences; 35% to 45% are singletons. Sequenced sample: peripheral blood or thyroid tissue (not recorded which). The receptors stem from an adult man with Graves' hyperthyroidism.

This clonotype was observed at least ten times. In DNA, the CDR3 is TGCAGCACTGACGAGGACAGGGAATCCACCGGGGAGCTGTTTTTT. It codes for CSTDEDRESTGELFF. This chain uses TRBV29-1 with TRBJ2-2; 8 bases are shared with TRBD1. Germline CDR1 reads SQVTM; CDR2 reads ANQGSEA. V shed 8 bases and J 4 bases; nucleotides not matched to a gene: 12. This CDR3 contains 15 residues.

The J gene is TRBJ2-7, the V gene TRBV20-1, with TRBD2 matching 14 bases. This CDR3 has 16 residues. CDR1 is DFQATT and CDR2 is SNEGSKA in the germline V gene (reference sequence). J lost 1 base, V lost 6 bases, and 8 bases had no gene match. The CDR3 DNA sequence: TGCAGTGCCATACGACTAGCGGGAGGGCGATCCTACGAGCAGTACTTC. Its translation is CSAIRLAGGRSYEQYF.

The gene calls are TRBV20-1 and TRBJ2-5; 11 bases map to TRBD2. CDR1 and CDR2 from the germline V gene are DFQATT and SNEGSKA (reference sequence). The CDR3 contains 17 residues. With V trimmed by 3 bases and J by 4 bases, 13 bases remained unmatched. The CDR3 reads CSASLAGGFFFLETQYF. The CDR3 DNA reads TGCAGTGCTAGTTTAGCGGGGGGGTTTTTTTTTTTAGAGACCCAGTACTTC.

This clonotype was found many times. Here the CDR3 DNA reads TGTGCCAGCAGCTTTGAGACAAACACTGAAGCTTTCTTT. Its protein product is CASSFETNTEAFF. The chain employs TRBV11-3 and TRBJ1-1; D uncertain. V shed 3 bases and J shed 2 bases, with 7 bases lying between them. Germline assignment: CDR1 SGHNT and CDR2 YENEEA. There are 13 residues in the CDR3.

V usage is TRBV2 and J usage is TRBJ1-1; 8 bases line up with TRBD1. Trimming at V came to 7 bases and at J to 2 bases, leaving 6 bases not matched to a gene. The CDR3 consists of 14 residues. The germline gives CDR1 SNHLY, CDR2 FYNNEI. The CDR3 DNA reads TGTGCCAGCAATACGGGACAGGCAAACACTGAAGCTTTCTTT. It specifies CASNTGQANTEAFF.

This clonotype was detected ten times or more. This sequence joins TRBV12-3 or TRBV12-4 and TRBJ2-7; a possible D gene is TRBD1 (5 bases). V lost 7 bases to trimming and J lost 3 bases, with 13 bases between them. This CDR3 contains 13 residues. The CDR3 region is CASNQGIDYEQYF. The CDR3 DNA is TGTGCCAGCAATCAGGGAATAGACTACGAGCAGTACTTC.

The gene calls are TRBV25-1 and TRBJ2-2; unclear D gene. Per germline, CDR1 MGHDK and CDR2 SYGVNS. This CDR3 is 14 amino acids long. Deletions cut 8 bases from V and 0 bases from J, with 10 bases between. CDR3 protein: CASRAGANTGELFF. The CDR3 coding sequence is TGTGCCAGCCGGGCCGGAGCGAACACCGGGGAGCTGTTTTTT.

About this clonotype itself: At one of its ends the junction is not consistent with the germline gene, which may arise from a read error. CDR3 protein: CASADRASNEQCF. The CDR3 region has the DNA TGTGCCAGCGCCGACAGGGCCTCCAACGAGCAGTGCTTC. The rearrangement joins TRBV9 to TRBJ2-7, with 7 nucleotides matching TRBD1. The CDR3 has 13 residues. The V gene's germline CDR1 is SGDLS and CDR2 YYNGEE.

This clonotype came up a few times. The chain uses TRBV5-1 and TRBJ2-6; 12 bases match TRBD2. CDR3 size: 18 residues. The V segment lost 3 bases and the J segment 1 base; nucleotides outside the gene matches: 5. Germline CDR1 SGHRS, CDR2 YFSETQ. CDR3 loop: CASSSGLAGQSGANVLTF. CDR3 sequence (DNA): TGCGCCAGCAGCTCCGGACTAGCGGGACAATCTGGGGCCAACGTCCTGACTTTC.

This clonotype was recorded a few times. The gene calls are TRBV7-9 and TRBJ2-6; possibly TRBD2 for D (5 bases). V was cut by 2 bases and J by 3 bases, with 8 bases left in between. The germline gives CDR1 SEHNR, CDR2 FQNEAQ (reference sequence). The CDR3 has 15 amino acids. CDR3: CASSLRGHGANVLTF. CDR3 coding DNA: TGTGCCAGCAGCTTAAGAGGGCATGGGGCCAACGTCCTGACTTTC.

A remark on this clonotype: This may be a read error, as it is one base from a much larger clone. CDR3 sequence: CASRLGQGDTEALF. The CDR3 DNA sequence: TGTGCCAGCAGACTTGGACAGGGAGATACTGAAGCTCTCTTT. V gene TRBV12-3 or TRBV12-4 combines with J gene TRBJ1-1, with 8 bases fitting TRBD1. This CDR3 is built from 14 residues.

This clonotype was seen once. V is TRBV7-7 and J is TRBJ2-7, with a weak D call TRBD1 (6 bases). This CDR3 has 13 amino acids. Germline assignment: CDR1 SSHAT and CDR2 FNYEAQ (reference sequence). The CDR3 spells CANSLAVGGRQYF. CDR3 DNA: TGTGCTAACAGCTTAGCTGTAGGGGGAAGGCAGTACTTC.

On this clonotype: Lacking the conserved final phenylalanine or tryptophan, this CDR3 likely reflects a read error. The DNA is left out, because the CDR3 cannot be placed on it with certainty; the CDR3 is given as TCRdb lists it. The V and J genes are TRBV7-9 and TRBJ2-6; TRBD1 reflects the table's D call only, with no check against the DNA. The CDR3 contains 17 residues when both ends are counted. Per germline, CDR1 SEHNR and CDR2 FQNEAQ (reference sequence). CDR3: CASTPEGHHSGANVLVL.